A single sample is the source of the 16 T cell receptor beta chains below, sequenced in a study of T cells in Graves' hyperthyroidism and ophthalmopathy (dated by TCRdb to the late 2010s). Library construction relied on multiplex PCR. TCRdb shows the sequencer as Illumina HiSeq 2000. The TCR beta CDR3 regions were amplified from RNA transcripts. The first round of RT-PCR for the TCR CDR3 was performed with the HTBI primer set and the Qiagen OneStep RT-PCR kit. TCRdb reprocessed the public reads (quality trimming at Q25 with fastp, clone calling with MiXCR) and kept in-frame beta chains. Entries are consolidated by CDR3 protein sequence, retaining the most common genes and DNA. The sample table holds over 250,000 distinct CDR3 sequences, of which about 20% were seen once. The ten biggest clones cover 50% to 75% of the sample. The sequenced sample consisted of blood. These TCRs come from a man younger than 45 with Graves' ophthalmopathy.

This chain uses TRBV29-1 with TRBJ1-5; no clear D. V dropped 4 bases and J dropped 0 bases, with 7 bases sitting between them. CDR3 size: 13 residues. Germline-derived CDR1 and CDR2 are SQVTM and ANQGSEA. The CDR3 region is CSVAGNSNQPQHF. The CDR3, as DNA: TGCAGCGTTGCTGGCAATAGCAATCAGCCCCAGCATTTT.

At least ten counts were recorded for this clonotype. The J gene is TRBJ1-2, the V gene TRBV20-1, with D perhaps matching TRBD1 (6 bases). This CDR3 has 12 residues. The ends were cut back, 6 bases at V and 4 bases at J, with 12 bases in the middle. In germline, CDR1 is DFQATT, CDR2 SNEGSKA (reference sequence). In nucleotides, the CDR3 is TGCAGTGCCCAAGGACAGCGCTATGGCTACACCTTC. It specifies CSAQGQRYGYTF.

This clonotype was counted between two and nine times. The chain has TRBV6-2 or TRBV6-3 and TRBJ2-7; 7 positions match TRBD1. Trimming removed 5 bases from V and 3 bases from J; junction bases left unmatched: 4. The CDR3 extends over 13 amino acids. Germline lookup yields CDR1 MNHEY and CDR2 SVGEGT. CDR3 bases: TGTGCCAGCAGTCAAAGGACAGGCTACGAGCAGTACTTC. This codes for CASSQRTGYEQYF.

In its sample, this clonotype was seen a few times. CDR3 coding DNA: TGTGCTAGTGGTCCTAGTGGAGGGACGAGTATTAGCAATCAGCCCCAGCATTTT. Translation gives CASGPSGGTSISNQPQHF. This rearrangement joins TRBV12-5 to TRBJ1-5; D possibly corresponds to TRBD1 (5 bases). CDR1 is LGHNT, CDR2 FRNRAP, per germline. Trimming left V 5 bases short and J 0 bases short, with 20 bases between. This CDR3 is 18 amino acids long.

This clonotype appeared a few times. The J gene is TRBJ1-1, the V gene TRBV6-1, with D perhaps matching TRBD1 (5 bases). Trimming cost V 2 bases and J 7 bases, with 14 bases left between them. The CDR3 contains 14 residues. Germline V gene data show CDR1 as MNHNS and CDR2 as SASEGT. This CDR3 is CASSESFGADEAFF. Here the CDR3 DNA reads TGTGCCAGCAGTGAATCGTTCGGGGCCGATGAAGCTTTCTTT.

The table lists this clonotype with a few counts. V gene TRBV19 combines with J gene TRBJ1-3; D is perhaps TRBD1 (5 bases). Germline loops: CDR1 LNHDA, CDR2 SQIVND (reference sequence). V was shortened by 6 bases and J by 0 bases, with 9 bases between the two germline ends. The CDR3 is 14 amino acids. CDR3 sequence (DNA): TGTGCCAGTAGAAAAACAGGCTCTGGAAACACCATATATTTT. As protein: CASRKTGSGNTIYF.

This clonotype showed up many times. The rearrangement uses TRBV2 and TRBJ2-2, with D perhaps TRBD1 (6 bases). The CDR3 is 13 residues long. Germline loops: CDR1 SNHLY, CDR2 FYNNEI. Trimming cost V 5 bases and J 7 bases, with 11 bases left between them. This CDR3 reads CASSIGTIGELFF. The CDR3 DNA sequence: TGTGCCAGCAGTATTGGGACAATCGGGGAGCTGTTTTTT.

The genes are TRBV28 and TRBJ2-5; weak D call: TRBD1 (5 bases). There are 13 residues in the CDR3. V lost 3 bases to trimming and J lost 5 bases, with 10 bases between them. The germline V gene has CDR1 MDHEN and CDR2 SYDVKM. CDR3 nucleotides: TGTGCCAGCAGTTTTGGCAGGGCGGAGACCCAGTACTTC. It yields the protein CASSFGRAETQYF.

This clonotype was seen at least ten times. The chain combines TRBV3-1 with TRBJ1-4, with D uncertain. Trimming removed 1 base from V and 8 bases from J, with 11 bases in between. The CDR3 loop spans 14 amino acids. Germline values: CDR1 LGHDT, CDR2 YNNKEL (reference sequence). CDR3 residues: CASSQGLRSEKLFF. The DNA of the CDR3 is TGTGCCAGCAGCCAAGGACTGAGGTCCGAAAAACTGTTTTTT.

The rearrangement joins TRBV5-5 to TRBJ2-2; maybe TRBD1 (6 bases). Trimming took 2 bases from V and 4 from J, leaving 12 bases between them. The V gene's germline CDR1 is SGHKS and CDR2 YYEKEE (reference sequence). The CDR3 consists of 15 residues. CDR3 sequence (DNA): TGTGCCAGCAGCTTTCTGGACAGATCCACCGGGGAGCTGTTTTTT. Amino acids: CASSFLDRSTGELFF. Together with reference TRBV5-5 and TRBJ2-2, the CDR3 gives the full variable domain: DAGVTQSPTHLIKTRGQQVTLRCSPISGHKSVSWYQQVLGQGPQFIFQYYEKEERGRGNFPDRFSARQFPNYSSELNVNALLLGDSALYLCASSFLDRSTGELFFGEGSRLTVL.

This clonotype appeared a few times. The chain is built from TRBV9 and TRBJ2-1, with 10 bases aligning to TRBD2. Germline CDR1 SGDLS, CDR2 YYNGEE. CDR3 size: 17 residues. J lost 8 bases, V lost 3 bases, and 14 bases had no gene match. CDR3 sequence (DNA): TGTGCCAGCAGCGCCCCCCGGACTAGCGGACTTGGGTATGAGCAGTTCTTC. Protein sequence: CASSAPRTSGLGYEQFF.

This clonotype was observed many times. The J gene is TRBJ2-1, the V gene TRBV7-9; TRBD2 agrees at 12 bases. Germline V lookup: CDR1 SEHNR, CDR2 FQNEAQ (reference sequence). The CDR3 is 19 residues long. V lost 0 bases, J lost 3 bases, and 9 bases stayed unmatched. The CDR3 sequence is CASSLATSGGVMDYNEQFF. The CDR3 nucleotides are TGTGCCAGCAGCTTAGCGACTAGCGGGGGAGTTATGGACTACAATGAGCAGTTCTTC.

The chain employs TRBV9 and TRBJ2-7; no reliable D call. CDR3 size: 13 residues. V was trimmed by 3 bases and J by 5 bases, leaving 12 bases between them. The germline CDR1 and CDR2 sequences are SGDLS and YYNGEE. The chain's CDR3 is CASSALGNNEQYF. CDR3 sequence (DNA): TGTGCCAGCAGCGCCCTGGGGAACAACGAGCAGTACTTC.

This clonotype has a handful of counts. An end of the junction does not agree with germline; a read error may underlie this. The rearrangement links TRBV29-1 to TRBJ2-7; 12 bases map to TRBD1. Germline CDR1 reads SQVTM; CDR2 reads ANQGSEA. The CDR3 totals 13 residues. CDR3 coding DNA: TGCGGCGTTGTAGGGACAGGGGGCGGCGAGCAGTACTTC. Amino acids: CGVVGTGGGEQYF.

The chain is built from TRBV25-1 and TRBJ2-2, with unresolved D. The CDR3 has 14 amino acids. Germline CDR1 MGHDK, CDR2 SYGVNS. Trimming cost V 3 bases and J 4 bases, with 9 bases left between them. The CDR3 DNA reads as TGTGCCAGCAGTGACGGAAGGTTCACCGGGGAGCTGTTTTTT. Amino acids: CASSDGRFTGELFF.

This clonotype was picked up a small number of times. V usage is TRBV29-1 and J usage is TRBJ1-5, with D tentatively TRBD1 (5 bases). The germline V and J ends were trimmed by 6 bases and 4 bases, with 13 bases remaining between them. This CDR3 contains 13 residues. Germline loops: CDR1 SQVTM, CDR2 ANQGSEA. Here the CDR3 reads CSVRSGSNQPQHF. The CDR3 DNA sequence: TGCAGCGTAAGGTCAGGGAGTAATCAGCCCCAGCATTTT.